One sample yielded the 25 T cell receptor beta chains listed below, sequenced in a study of T cells in tuberculosis. TCRdb's table, derived via immunoSEQ multiplex PCR, lists solely in-frame clones and lacks some. The sample has about 31,000 clones, 97% seen once. The specimen sequenced was PBMCs. The receptors shown here come from a donor aged 10 to 29 with latent tuberculosis or without tuberculosis infection.

This clone was picked up one time. This chain joins TRBV4-1 and TRBJ2-6; 9 bases map to TRBD1. V shed 4 bases and J 0 bases; nucleotides not matched to a gene: 10. Germline V lookup: CDR1 MGHRA, CDR2 YSYEKL. The CDR3 consists of 19 residues. The CDR3 DNA sequence: TGCGCCAGCAGCCGGTCGGGGGGACAGGGTACCTCTGGGGCCAACGTCCTGACTTTC. Encoded protein: CASSRSGGQGTSGANVLTF.

CDR3 nucleotides: TGTGCCAGCAGCCAAGTGGGCCCGTCGGATACGCAGTATTTT. Translation gives CASSQVGPSDTQYF. This chain joins TRBV4-2 and TRBJ2-3; D gene uncertain. V lost 1 base, J lost 6 bases, and 11 bases lay in between. Germline V gene lookup returns CDR1 LGHNA and CDR2 YNFKEQ. CDR3 length equals 14 residues.

This chain links TRBV5-4 with TRBJ2-3, with 9 bases identical to TRBD2. V was clipped by 5 bases and J by 2 bases; unmatched bases: 12. The length of the CDR3 is 17 residues. Germline CDR1 and CDR2: SGHNT and YYREEE (reference sequence). The CDR3 protein is CASSPSGSSGATDTQYF. In DNA, the CDR3 is TGTGCCAGCAGTCCGTCGGGGTCTAGCGGGGCCACAGATACGCAGTATTTT.

This clone was seen only once. The rearrangement joins TRBV6-1 to TRBJ2-1; 11 bases line up with TRBD2. The length of the CDR3 is 15 residues. The V gene end was trimmed by 6 bases and the J gene end by 3 bases; junction bases not matched to a gene: 4. Germline loops: CDR1 MNHNS, CDR2 SASEGT. CDR3 DNA: TGTGCCAGCAGAACAACTAGCGGGGGCTACAATGAGCAGTTCTTC. Translation: CASRTTSGGYNEQFF.

The rearrangement links TRBV2 to TRBJ1-1; D is unclear. The CDR3 length is 15 residues. Trimming took off 6 bases at V and 5 bases at J, with 19 bases between the two ends. Germline V CDR1 and CDR2: SNHLY, FYNNEI. CDR3 in amino acids: CASRFTEGFGTEAFF. CDR3 nucleotides: TGTGCCAGCAGGTTCACAGAAGGTTTTGGGACTGAAGCTTTCTTT. Full variable domain (missing parts from reference TRBV2 and TRBJ1-1): EPEVTQTPSHQVTQMGQEVILRCVPISNHLYFYWYRQILGQKVEFLVSFYNNEISEKSEIFDDQFSVERPDGSNFTLKIRSTKLEDSAMYFCASRFTEGFGTEAFFGQGTRLTVV.

The rearrangement uses TRBV6-1 and TRBJ2-2; 7 bases match TRBD2. Germline V gene sequence: CDR1 MNHNS, CDR2 SASEGT. The CDR3 totals 18 residues. V lost 3 bases, J lost 2 bases, and 12 bases stayed unmatched. The CDR3 nucleotides are TGTGCCAGCAGTGATGTCCCGGGAGGAACCTTTAACACCGGGGAGCTGTTTTTT. As protein: CASSDVPGGTFNTGELFF.

The chain links TRBV10-3 to TRBJ1-2, with D uncertain. Deletions cut 10 bases from V and 8 bases from J, with 8 bases between. The V gene's germline CDR1 is ENHRY and CDR2 SYGVKD. The CDR3 runs to 9 residues. CDR3 sequence reads: CAKKEGYTF. The CDR3 nucleotides are TGTGCCAAAAAGGAGGGCTACACCTTC.

V usage is TRBV18 and J usage is TRBJ2-3; 7 bases fit TRBD2. V shed 0 bases and J 1 base; nucleotides not matched to a gene: 4. This CDR3 spans 16 amino acids. Germline CDR1 and CDR2: KGHSH and LQKENI. The CDR3 coding sequence is TGTGCCAGCTCACCACCGCGCGGGGGAGGCACAGATACGCAGTATTTT. Translated: CASSPPRGGGTDTQYF.

The CDR3 DNA sequence: TGCGCCAGCAGGTCGGCGGAGACTAATGAAAAACTGTTTTTT. This translates into CASRSAETNEKLFF. The chain is built from TRBV10-2 and TRBJ1-4; no firm D call. This CDR3 has 14 amino acids. Per the germline V gene, CDR1 is WSHSY and CDR2 is SAAADI. V lost 6 bases, J lost 2 bases, and 10 bases lay in between.

The chain links TRBV30 to TRBJ2-2; a weak D match, TRBD2 (5 bases). The CDR3 runs 14 residues. CDR1 and CDR2 (germline): GTSNPN, SVGIG (reference sequence). V was shortened by 3 bases and J by 7 bases, with 15 bases between the two germline ends. The CDR3 DNA follows: TGTGCCTGGAGCCAGTCTGACTACCACGGGGAGCTGTTTTTT. This encodes CAWSQSDYHGELFF. The variable domain in full, with the rest retrieved from reference TRBV30 and TRBJ2-2, is SQTIHQWPATLVQPVGSPLSLECTVEGTSNPNLYWYRQAAGRGLQLLFYSVGIGQISSEVPQNLSASRPQDRQFILSSKKLLLSDSGFYLCAWSQSDYHGELFFGEGSRLTVL.

The V call is TRBV6-5, the J call TRBJ1-5, with TRBD1 matching over 9 bases. The CDR3 totals 16 residues. In germline, CDR1 is MNHEY, CDR2 SVGAGI. The junction had 3 bases not matched to a gene; V was cut back by 0 bases and J by 3 bases. This CDR3 reads CASSYSRDRVNQPQHF. The DNA of the CDR3 is TGTGCCAGCAGTTACTCCCGGGACAGGGTCAATCAGCCCCAGCATTTT.

This clone has just one count. CDR3 loop: CASFHGTSGRNPMRSSYNEQFF. The CDR3 DNA reads TGCGCCAGCTTCCACGGGACTAGCGGCCGTAACCCCATGAGAAGCTCCTACAATGAGCAGTTCTTC. The V gene is TRBV5-1, the J gene TRBJ2-1; 11 bases fit TRBD2. This CDR3 has 22 amino acids. The germline V gene has CDR1 SGHRS and CDR2 YFSETQ. V lost 7 bases and J lost 0; bases outside the gene matches: 24.

The chain recombines TRBV9 with TRBJ2-3; D is unresolved. V was trimmed by 0 bases and J by 3 bases, leaving 14 bases between them. Looked up from germline, CDR1 is SGDLS and CDR2 is YYNGEE. The CDR3 consists of 16 residues. The CDR3 region has the DNA TGTGCCAGCAGCGTAGCAACTACCCCTGGGACAGATACGCAGTATTTT. This codes for CASSVATTPGTDTQYF.

This chain joins TRBV6-6 and TRBJ2-4; unclear D gene. Germline values: CDR1 MNHNY, CDR2 SVGAGI (reference sequence). CDR3 size: 14 residues. Trimming removed 6 bases from V and 0 bases from J, with 9 bases in between. The CDR3 loop reads CASSPSLAKNIQYF. DNA of the CDR3: TGTGCCAGCAGCCCGAGCCTAGCCAAAAACATTCAGTACTTC.

This sequence joins TRBV7-9 and TRBJ1-1, with 9 bases that match TRBD1. Germline assignment: CDR1 SEHNR and CDR2 FQNEAQ (reference sequence). The J segment lost 2 bases and the V segment lost 6 bases, leaving 10 bases of the junction unmatched. The length of the CDR3 is 16 residues. CDR3 nucleotide sequence: TGTGCCAGCAGTAACACCGGGACAGGGCGAAACACTGAAGCTTTCTTT. Amino acids: CASSNTGTGRNTEAFF.

The chain recombines TRBV20-1 with TRBJ2-2; D uncertain. The CDR3 is 11 residues long. The ends were cut back, 6 bases at V and 5 bases at J, with 7 bases in the middle. Per germline, CDR1 DFQATT and CDR2 SNEGSKA (reference sequence). The CDR3 region is CSAPLTGELFF. CDR3 nucleotides: TGCAGTGCCCCCCTAACCGGGGAGCTGTTTTTT.

The V call is TRBV15, the J call TRBJ1-1, with D unresolved. The CDR3 runs 16 residues. Germline lookup yields CDR1 LNHNV and CDR2 YYDKDF (reference sequence). With 5 bases removed from V and 0 bases from J, the gap between germline ends came to 16 bases. For the CDR3, the DNA is TGTGCCACCAGCTCTGGTTTGCCGCGGGTGAACACTGAAGCTTTCTTT. Residues: CATSSGLPRVNTEAFF.

The chain recombines TRBV27 with TRBJ1-2; D is uncertain. The CDR3 has 16 amino acids. Trimming cost V 2 bases and J 7 bases, with 20 bases left between them. Germline V gene data show CDR1 as MNHEY and CDR2 as SMNVEV (reference sequence). The CDR3 coding sequence is TGTGCCAGCAGTTTACCCCTACAGCGAGGGTCGGGTGGCTACACCTTC. Translated, it gives CASSLPLQRGSGGYTF.

V is TRBV6-5 and J is TRBJ1-4; unclear D gene. The CDR3 is 15 residues long. Germline V gene data show CDR1 as MNHEY and CDR2 as SVGAGI. The germline V and J ends were trimmed by 3 bases and 1 base, with 9 bases remaining between them. The CDR3 sequence is CASSYWAKTNEKLFF. The CDR3 bases are TGTGCCAGCAGTTATTGGGCAAAAACTAATGAAAAACTGTTTTTT.

The chain couples TRBV10-3 to TRBJ1-5; D may be TRBD1 (5 bases). In germline, CDR1 is ENHRY, CDR2 SYGVKD. CDR3 length: 15 residues. Trimming removed 3 bases from V and 11 bases from J, with 20 bases in between. CDR3 sequence reads: CAISEMGPGDKSQHF. The CDR3 nucleotides read TGTGCCATCAGTGAAATGGGACCGGGAGATAAATCCCAGCATTTT.

The rearrangement uses TRBV5-6 and TRBJ1-2, with D possibly being TRBD1 (6 bases). This CDR3 comprises 13 residues. Germline assignment: CDR1 SGHDT and CDR2 YYEEEE. Trimming shortened V by 4 bases and J by 4 bases, and 11 bases separated the two germline ends. CDR3 nucleotides: TGTGCCAGCAGCCGGACGGACAGCTATGGCTACACCTTC. Its translation is CASSRTDSYGYTF.

The chain couples TRBV19 to TRBJ1-2; 8 bases match TRBD1. The CDR3 is 16 amino acids. CDR1 is LNHDA and CDR2 is SQIVND in the germline V gene (reference sequence). V trimming: 5 bases; J trimming: 4 bases; junction bases outside the gene matches: 12. Here the CDR3 reads CASSRHDRGRRYGYTF. CDR3 nucleotide sequence: TGTGCCAGTAGTCGTCACGACAGGGGAAGGCGCTATGGCTACACCTTC.

The chain uses TRBV25-1 and TRBJ1-2; 8 bases align to TRBD1. The germline gives CDR1 MGHDK, CDR2 SYGVNS. V shed 8 bases and J 5 bases; nucleotides not matched to a gene: 7. This CDR3 is 13 amino acids long. The CDR3, as DNA: TGTGCCAGCTCGGACAGGGTCGGTTATGGCTACACCTTC. Protein: CASSDRVGYGYTF.

The chain combines TRBV7-2 with TRBJ2-1, with 9 bases identical to TRBD2. The CDR3 runs to 15 residues. Germline assignment: CDR1 SGHTA and CDR2 FQGNSA. J lost 4 bases, V lost 5 bases, and 6 bases had no gene match. The CDR3 is CASSLLAGRYNEQFF. In nucleotides, the CDR3 is TGTGCCAGCAGCCTTCTAGCGGGACGTTACAATGAGCAGTTCTTC.

In this sample, this clone turned up once. The J gene is TRBJ2-3, the V gene TRBV5-1; 8 nucleotides agree with TRBD1. The CDR3 extends over 18 amino acids. The V gene end was trimmed by 0 bases and the J gene end by 2 bases; junction bases not matched to a gene: 11. Per the germline V gene, CDR1 is SGHRS and CDR2 is YFSETQ. This CDR3 reads CASSLAVVTGASTDTQYF. Written as DNA, the CDR3 is TGCGCCAGCAGCTTGGCCGTCGTGACAGGGGCCTCCACAGATACGCAGTATTTT. Using reference TRBV5-1 and TRBJ2-3 for the parts outside the CDR3, the full variable domain is KAGVTQTPRYLIKTRGQQVTLSCSPISGHRSVSWYQQTPGQGLQFLFEYFSETQRNKGNFPGRFSGRQFSNSRSEMNVSTLELGDSALYLCASSLAVVTGASTDTQYFGPGTRLTVL.